This T cell receptor beta chain is drawn from a study of T cells in women clearing cervical HPV infection. Using immunoSEQ multiplex PCR, the repertoire was profiled, and TCRdb retains in-frame clones only, with some absent. Reported are tens of thousands of clones; the ten largest clones contain approximately 25%. Turning to this clone: The observed sequence ends 3 residues before the CDR3 terminus, with the missing tail filled in from the germline J gene.

V lost 4 bases to trimming and J lost 1 base, with 5 bases between them. This CDR3 is built from 12 residues. The source of this sequence is a woman between 18 and 70 years old with a cervical HPV16 infection that either progressed to CIN3+ or cleared (not recorded which). This chain joins TRBV12-3 or TRBV12-4 and TRBJ2-7, with unresolved D. Sequencing was performed on blood buffy coat. The CDR3 loop reads CASSYLSYEQYF. The covered CDR3 bases are TGTGCCAGCAGTTATCTATCCTACGAG.